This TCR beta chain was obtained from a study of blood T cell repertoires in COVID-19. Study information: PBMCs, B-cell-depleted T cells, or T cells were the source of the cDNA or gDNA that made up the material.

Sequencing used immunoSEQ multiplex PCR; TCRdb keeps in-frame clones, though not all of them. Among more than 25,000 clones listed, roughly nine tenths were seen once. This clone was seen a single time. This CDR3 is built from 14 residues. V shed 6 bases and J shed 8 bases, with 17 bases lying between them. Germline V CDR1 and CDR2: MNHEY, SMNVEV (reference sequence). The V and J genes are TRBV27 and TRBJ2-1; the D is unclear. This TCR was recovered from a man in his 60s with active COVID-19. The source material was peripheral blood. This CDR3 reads CASRRNQVVYEQFF. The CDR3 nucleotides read TGTGCCAGCAGAAGAAATCAGGTTGTATATGAGCAGTTCTTC.